The 18 T cell receptor beta chains below were found in one sample sequenced in a study of type 1 regulatory T cells. Findings and caveats of the study: Tr1 cells had a more restricted TCR repertoire than non-Tr1 cells.

Using its own MiXCR run on the reads, TCRdb lists one record per CDR3 protein. Of about 69,000 distinct CDR3 sequences listed, less than 25% are singletons. Their recognized antigens are unknown. Sequenced sample: cultured type 1 regulatory T (Tr1) cells, either the whole culture or a sorted fraction (not recorded which). The receptors come from a human donor in good health.

The rearrangement joins TRBV7-9 to TRBJ2-1; 10 positions agree with TRBD1. Germline CDR1 reads SEHNR; CDR2 reads FQNEAQ (reference sequence). The CDR3 is 15 residues long. The V and J ends lost 5 bases and 4 bases, in that order; junction bases with no gene match: 5. The DNA for the CDR3 is TGTGCCAGCAGCCGACCGGGACAGGGGTACAATGAGCAGTTCTTC. Translating it yields CASSRPGQGYNEQFF.

The rearrangement uses TRBV18 and TRBJ2-5; D possibly corresponds to TRBD1 (5 bases). Germline V gene sequence: CDR1 KGHSH, CDR2 LQKENI. This CDR3 has 13 amino acids. Trimming took 5 bases from V and 2 from J, leaving 9 bases between them. CDR3 sequence reads: CASSKDIQETQYF. CDR3 coding DNA: TGTGCCAGCTCAAAGGACATTCAAGAGACCCAGTACTTC.

The chain carries TRBV12-3 or TRBV12-4 and TRBJ1-1; D not certain. Trimming took off 5 bases at V and 1 base at J, with 11 bases between the two ends. The CDR3 totals 14 residues. The DNA of the CDR3 is TGTGCCAGCAGTACCTCCCGGGGGAACACTGAAGCTTTCTTT. Residues: CASSTSRGNTEAFF.

A few counts support this clonotype. The chain links TRBV5-4 to TRBJ1-3; no clear D gene. V was clipped by 1 base and J by 0 bases, with 8 bases between them. The CDR3 loop spans 15 amino acids. Germline V lookup: CDR1 SGHNT, CDR2 YYREEE (reference sequence). The CDR3 coding sequence is TGTGCCAGCAGCTTGACGTCTTCCTCTGGAAACACCATATATTTT. This encodes CASSLTSSSGNTIYF.

This clonotype was seen at least ten times. The rearrangement links TRBV18 to TRBJ1-5, with TRBD1 matching 10 bases. V lost 6 bases and J lost 8; bases outside the gene matches: 7. From germline, CDR1 is KGHSH and CDR2 LQKENI. There are 14 residues in the CDR3. In DNA form, the CDR3 reads TGTGCCAGCTCCCTAGGACAGGGGGTGAAGCCCCAGCATTTT. Translated: CASSLGQGVKPQHF. The whole variable domain, filled in from reference TRBV18 and TRBJ1-5, reads NAGVMQNPRHLVRRRGQEARLRCSPMKGHSHVYWYRQLPEEGLKFMVYLQKENIIDESGMPKERFSAEFPKEGPSILRIQQVVRGDSAAYFCASSLGQGVKPQHFGDGTRLSIL.

This clonotype was seen only a few times. The V and J genes are TRBV20-1 and TRBJ2-3; 7 nucleotides align to TRBD2. J lost 0 bases, V lost 5 bases, and 5 bases had no gene match. CDR1 and CDR2 from the germline V gene are DFQATT and SNEGSKA (reference sequence). This CDR3 region has 14 residues. The CDR3 DNA reads TGCAGTGCTCCCTATAGCGGGAGCACAGATACGCAGTATTTT. This translates into CSAPYSGSTDTQYF.

This clonotype was counted only a few times. The rearrangement joins TRBV18 to TRBJ1-6; 7 nucleotides match TRBD1. Trimming at V came to 3 bases and at J to 5 bases, leaving 1 base not matched to a gene. Germline V gene data show CDR1 as KGHSH and CDR2 as LQKENI. The CDR3 is 14 residues long. This chain's CDR3 is CASSPDRHNSPLHF. DNA for the CDR3: TGTGCCAGCTCACCGGACAGGCATAATTCACCCCTCCACTTT.

In this sample, this clonotype turned up a few times. The chain couples TRBV12-3 or TRBV12-4 to TRBJ2-3; 10 nucleotides match TRBD2. Trimming cost V 6 bases and J 4 bases; bases outside gene matches: 4. This CDR3 contains 14 residues. This CDR3 reads CASRSSGSSDTQYF. The DNA for the CDR3 is TGTGCCAGCAGGTCTAGCGGGAGTTCAGATACGCAGTATTTT.

At least ten counts were recorded for this clonotype. J is TRBJ2-1 and V is TRBV20-1; maybe TRBD2 (6 bases). V lost 2 bases and J lost 11, with 13 bases in between. Germline CDR1 is DFQATT and CDR2 is SNEGSKA (reference sequence). The CDR3 sequence is 12 residues long. Written as DNA, the CDR3 is TGCAGTGCTAGATGGGGAGGCCGTCAGCAGTTCTTC. It encodes CSARWGGRQQFF.

The table lists this clonotype with many counts. The chain is built from TRBV20-1 and TRBJ2-5; no clear D. V shed 1 base and J shed 7 bases, with 19 bases lying between them. This CDR3 has 15 amino acids. Germline CDR1 is DFQATT and CDR2 is SNEGSKA (reference sequence). CDR3 loop: CSARVPGTVLGTQYF. In nucleotides, the CDR3 is TGCAGTGCTAGAGTACCGGGTACTGTGTTGGGGACCCAGTACTTC.

This clonotype was picked up a small number of times. The J gene is TRBJ2-1, the V gene TRBV12-3 or TRBV12-4; no clear D. V lost 5 bases and J 9 bases, leaving 11 bases between the germline ends. The CDR3 is 12 amino acids. Written as DNA, the CDR3 is TGTGCCAGCAGTCTTCAGTCCCGTGAGCAGTTCTTC. Residues: CASSLQSREQFF.

This clonotype has only a few counts. The chain carries TRBV3-1 and TRBJ1-2; D call uncertain. V was clipped by 1 base and J by 1 base, with 7 bases between them. This CDR3 is 14 amino acids long. Germline CDR1 and CDR2: LGHDT and YNNKEL (reference sequence). CDR3 in DNA: TGTGCCAGCAGCCAAGGCAGTAATAACTATGGCTACACCTTC. Translation: CASSQGSNNYGYTF.

This clonotype was detected a few times. The chain joins TRBV20-1 to TRBJ2-1; no clear D. The CDR3 length is 11 residues. Germline assignment: CDR1 DFQATT and CDR2 SNEGSKA (reference sequence). V dropped 4 bases and J dropped 6 bases, with 7 bases sitting between them. CDR3 residues: CSATMGNEQFF. The CDR3 bases are TGCAGTGCTACCATGGGCAATGAGCAGTTCTTC.

This clonotype has at least ten counts. The chain carries TRBV20-1 and TRBJ2-4, with D tentatively TRBD1 or TRBD2 (5 bases each). In germline, CDR1 is DFQATT, CDR2 SNEGSKA (reference sequence). V was clipped by 4 bases and J by 0 bases, with 16 bases between them. This CDR3 region has 16 residues. CDR3 in DNA: TGCAGTGCTACTACGACCCGGGACGGAGCCAAAAACATTCAGTACTTC. It is translated as CSATTTRDGAKNIQYF.

This clonotype was observed a handful of times. The chain links TRBV10-3 to TRBJ1-1, with no clear D. Germline V gene lookup returns CDR1 ENHRY and CDR2 SYGVKD. V lost 2 bases, J lost 6 bases, and 13 bases lay in between. CDR3 length equals 14 residues. The CDR3: CAISEVKITSEAFF. CDR3 DNA: TGTGCCATCAGTGAGGTAAAGATCACCTCTGAAGCTTTCTTT.

The table lists this clonotype with a few counts. The chain uses TRBV4-3 and TRBJ2-6, with 8 bases lining up with TRBD2. CDR3 length: 16 amino acids. CDR1 LGHNA and CDR2 YSLEER come from the germline V gene. J lost 2 bases, V lost 1 base, and 1 base had no gene match. CDR3 coding DNA: TGCGCCAGCAGCCAAGGAGCGGGGGCTGGGGCCAACGTCCTGACTTTC. Translation: CASSQGAGAGANVLTF.

This rearrangement joins TRBV27 to TRBJ2-3; weak D call: TRBD1 (6 bases). Germline CDR1 MNHEY, CDR2 SMNVEV (reference sequence). There are 14 residues in the CDR3. Between the trimmed V and J ends, which lost 8 bases and 4 bases, there was a span of 16 bases. The CDR3 here is CASSGTFYSDTQYF. The CDR3 DNA reads as TGTGCCAGCTCCGGGACATTTTATTCAGATACGCAGTATTTT.

This chain connects TRBV15 to TRBJ2-1; no clear D. Germline values: CDR1 LNHNV, CDR2 YYDKDF (reference sequence). This CDR3 has 13 amino acids. V lost 0 bases, J lost 9 bases, and 9 bases lay in between. The CDR3 reads CATSREFLSEQFF. The CDR3 DNA reads as TGTGCCACCAGCAGAGAATTTTTGAGTGAGCAGTTCTTC.